Listed here is a single T cell receptor (beta chain). Its antigen is undetermined. This sample was included in a study of cytomegalovirus exposure and HLA in healthy donors. Findings and caveats of the study: 164 TCR beta chains were listed as cytomegalovirus-associated. Reported performance of the classifier showed diagnosis of cytomegalovirus status with high specificity and sensitivity.

Some clones are missing from TCRdb's copy, which holds only in-frame ones; the method was immunoSEQ multiplex PCR. The data hold around 180,000 clones, with roughly 82% observed a single time. The CDR3 is made up of 14 amino acids. From germline, CDR1 is ENHRY and CDR2 SYGVKD. V was trimmed by 2 bases and J by 0 bases, leaving 8 bases between them. The origin of this receptor is a young woman in good health and CMV-seronegative. The V gene is TRBV10-3, the J gene TRBJ2-7, with D unclear. The sequenced sample was PBMCs. The CDR3 is CAISEGASSYEQYF. For the CDR3, the DNA is TGTGCCATCAGTGAGGGAGCGAGCTCCTACGAGCAGTACTTC.